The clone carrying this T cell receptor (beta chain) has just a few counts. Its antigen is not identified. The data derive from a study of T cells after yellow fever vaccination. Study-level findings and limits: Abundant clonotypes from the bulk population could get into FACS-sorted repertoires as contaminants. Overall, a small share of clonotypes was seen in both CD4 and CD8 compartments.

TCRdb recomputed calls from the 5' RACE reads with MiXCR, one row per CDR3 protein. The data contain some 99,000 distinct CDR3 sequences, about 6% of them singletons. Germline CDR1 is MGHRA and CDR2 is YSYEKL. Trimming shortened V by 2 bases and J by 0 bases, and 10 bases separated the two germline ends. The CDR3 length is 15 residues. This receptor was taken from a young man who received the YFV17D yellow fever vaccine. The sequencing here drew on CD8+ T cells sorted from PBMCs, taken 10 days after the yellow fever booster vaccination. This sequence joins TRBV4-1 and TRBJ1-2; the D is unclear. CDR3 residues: CASSQSAAANYGYTF. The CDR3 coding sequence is TGCGCCAGCAGCCAAAGTGCGGCAGCTAACTATGGCTACACCTTC.